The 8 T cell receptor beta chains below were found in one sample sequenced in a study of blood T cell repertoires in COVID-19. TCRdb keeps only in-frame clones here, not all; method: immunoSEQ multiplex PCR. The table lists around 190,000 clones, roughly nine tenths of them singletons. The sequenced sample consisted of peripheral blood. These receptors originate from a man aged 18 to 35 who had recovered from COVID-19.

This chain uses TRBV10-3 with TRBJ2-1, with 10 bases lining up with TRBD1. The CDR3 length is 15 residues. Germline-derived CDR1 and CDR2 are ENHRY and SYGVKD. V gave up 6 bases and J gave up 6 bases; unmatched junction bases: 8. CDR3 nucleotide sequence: TGTGCCATCAGGGCCGGGACAGGGGCTTTCAATGAGCAGTTCTTC. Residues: CAIRAGTGAFNEQFF.

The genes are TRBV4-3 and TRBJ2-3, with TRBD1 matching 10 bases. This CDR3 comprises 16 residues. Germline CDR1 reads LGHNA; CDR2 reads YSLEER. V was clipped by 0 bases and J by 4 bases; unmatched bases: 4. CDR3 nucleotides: TGCGCCAGCAGCCAAGACTGGGACAGGGGTGCAGATACGCAGTATTTT. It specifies CASSQDWDRGADTQYF.

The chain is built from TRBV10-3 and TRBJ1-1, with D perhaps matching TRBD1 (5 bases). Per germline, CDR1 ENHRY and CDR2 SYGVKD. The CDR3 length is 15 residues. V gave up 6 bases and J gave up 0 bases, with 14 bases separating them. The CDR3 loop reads CAIRPTGSMNTEAFF. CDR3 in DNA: TGTGCCATCAGGCCTACAGGAAGTATGAACACTGAAGCTTTCTTT.

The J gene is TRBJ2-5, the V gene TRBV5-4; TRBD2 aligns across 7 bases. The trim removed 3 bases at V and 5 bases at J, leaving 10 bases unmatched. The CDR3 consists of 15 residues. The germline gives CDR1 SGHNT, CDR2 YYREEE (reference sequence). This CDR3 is CASSSGGREGETQYF. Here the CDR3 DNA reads TGTGCCAGCAGCTCCGGCGGGAGAGAGGGGGAGACCCAGTACTTC.

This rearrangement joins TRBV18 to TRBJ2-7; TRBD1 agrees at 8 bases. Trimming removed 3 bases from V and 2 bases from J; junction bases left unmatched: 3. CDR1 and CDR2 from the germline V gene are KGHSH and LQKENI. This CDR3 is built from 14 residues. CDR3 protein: CASSPRDRPYEQYF. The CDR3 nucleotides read TGTGCCAGCTCACCTAGGGACAGGCCCTACGAGCAGTACTTC.

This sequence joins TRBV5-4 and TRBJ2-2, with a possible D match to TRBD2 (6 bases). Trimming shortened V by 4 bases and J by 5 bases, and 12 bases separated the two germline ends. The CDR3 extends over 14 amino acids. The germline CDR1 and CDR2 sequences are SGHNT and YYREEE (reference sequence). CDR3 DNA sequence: TGTGCCAGCAGCGGGGCTGCGGGGACCGGGGAGCTGTTTTTT. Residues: CASSGAAGTGELFF.

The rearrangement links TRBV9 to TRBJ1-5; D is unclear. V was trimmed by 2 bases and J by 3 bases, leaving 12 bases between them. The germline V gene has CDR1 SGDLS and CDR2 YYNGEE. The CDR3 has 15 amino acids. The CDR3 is CASSVNTGSNQPQHF. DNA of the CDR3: TGTGCCAGCAGCGTTAACACGGGTTCCAATCAGCCCCAGCATTTT.

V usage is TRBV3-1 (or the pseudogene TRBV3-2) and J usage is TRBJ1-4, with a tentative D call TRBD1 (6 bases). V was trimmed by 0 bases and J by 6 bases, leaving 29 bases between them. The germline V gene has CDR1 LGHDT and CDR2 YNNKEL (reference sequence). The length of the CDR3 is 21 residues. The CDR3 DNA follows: TGTGCCAGCAGCCAAGATGGGACCGGGACATTTTTTCCGCCCCCTCATGAAAAACTGTTTTTT. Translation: CASSQDGTGTFFPPPHEKLFF.